Shown below are 13 T cell receptor beta chains from a single sample sequenced in a study of cytomegalovirus exposure and HLA in healthy donors. This PCR relied on a set of 60 Vbeta primers and 13 Jbeta primers. This table comes from immunoSEQ multiplex PCR, and its TCRdb copy is limited to in-frame clones, with some not included. The sample includes over 150,000 clones, around 85% of them seen just once. Sequencing was done on a sample of PBMCs. The receptors were gathered from a woman between 25 and 40 years old in good health and CMV-seronegative.

This chain joins TRBV18 and TRBJ1-1; no reliable D call. Germline assignment: CDR1 KGHSH and CDR2 LQKENI. This CDR3 region has 13 residues. Trimming stripped 3 bases from V and 0 bases from J, with 5 bases between. This CDR3 reads CASSPSVNTEAFF. The CDR3 bases are TGTGCCAGCTCACCGTCAGTGAACACTGAAGCTTTCTTT.

The chain employs TRBV11-1 and TRBJ2-2; TRBD1 aligns across 9 bases. Unmatched junction bases numbered 8, after V lost 8 bases and J lost 7 bases. The CDR3 spans 14 residues. CDR1 is SGHAT and CDR2 is FQDESV in the germline V gene (reference sequence). CDR3 loop: CASDSGTGSGELFF. In nucleotides, the CDR3 is TGTGCCAGCGATTCGGGGACAGGGAGCGGGGAGCTGTTTTTT.

The V gene is TRBV19, the J gene TRBJ2-6, with D maybe TRBD2 (6 bases). This CDR3 spans 14 amino acids. CDR1 and CDR2 (germline): LNHDA, SQIVND (reference sequence). Trimming stripped 3 bases from V and 3 bases from J, with 6 bases between. In DNA, the CDR3 is TGTGCCAGTAGTATCGGGGGTGGGGCCAACGTCCTGACTTTC. It specifies CASSIGGGANVLTF. Full variable domain (rest looked up from reference TRBV19 and TRBJ2-6): DGGITQSPKYLFRKEGQNVTLSCEQNLNHDAMYWYRQDPGQGLRLIYYSQIVNDFQKGDIAEGYSVSREKKESFPLTVTSAQKNPTAFYLCASSIGGGANVLTFGAGSRLTVL.

The gene calls are TRBV7-2 and TRBJ2-1; TRBD2 matches at 9 bases. Germline V CDR1 and CDR2: SGHTA, FQGNSA. Trimming at V came to 2 bases and at J to 12 bases, leaving 2 bases not matched to a gene. This CDR3 comprises 12 residues. CDR3 loop: CASSLFSGGQFF. In DNA form, the CDR3 reads TGTGCCAGCAGCTTATTTAGCGGGGGGCAGTTCTTC. Drawing the rest from reference TRBV7-2 and TRBJ2-1, the complete variable domain is GAGVSQSPSNKVTEKGKDVELRCDPISGHTALYWYRQSLGQGLEFLIYFQGNSAPDKSGLPSDRFSAERTGGSVSTLTIQRTQQEDSAVYLCASSLFSGGQFFGPGTRLTVL.

The chain carries TRBV11-2 and TRBJ2-5; a weak D match, TRBD1 (7 bases). The germline gives CDR1 SGHAT, CDR2 FQNNGV. Trimming stripped 3 bases from V and 5 bases from J, with 13 bases between. This CDR3 spans 14 amino acids. This CDR3 reads CASSLVTGRETQYF. CDR3 nucleotides: TGTGCCAGCAGCTTGGTGACAGGGAGGGAGACCCAGTACTTC.

V and J are TRBV2 and TRBJ2-5; D is unclear. The J call may be incorrect, as the DNA end agrees better with TRBJ2-7. This CDR3 has 11 amino acids. Per the germline V gene, CDR1 is SNHLY and CDR2 is FYNNEI. This CDR3 is CASSSTYEQYF. DNA for the CDR3: TGTGCCAGCAGTTCCACTTACGAGCAGTACTTC.

CDR3 loop: CASSFPGQSTYEQYF. The DNA for the CDR3 is TGTGCCAGCAGTTTCCCTGGACAGTCTACCTACGAGCAGTACTTC. This chain connects TRBV6-6 to TRBJ2-7; maybe TRBD1 (6 bases). CDR3 size: 15 residues. The germline V gene has CDR1 MNHNY and CDR2 SVGAGI (reference sequence). V was trimmed by 4 bases and J by 2 bases, leaving 15 bases between them.

The chain recombines TRBV29-1 with TRBJ2-5; TRBD1 matches at 10 bases. The CDR3 is 15 amino acids. Germline lookup yields CDR1 SQVTM and CDR2 ANQGSEA. The V gene end was trimmed by 7 bases and the J gene end by 4 bases; junction bases not matched to a gene: 12. The chain's CDR3 is CSAGGTGAVGETQYF. The CDR3 nucleotides read TGCAGCGCCGGGGGGACAGGGGCGGTTGGAGAGACCCAGTACTTC.

For this clone: The junction differs from germline at one of its ends, possibly a read error. This chain joins TRBV7-9 and TRBJ1-5, with D unresolved. Per the germline V gene, CDR1 is SEHNR and CDR2 is FQNEAQ (reference sequence). This CDR3 has 12 amino acids. The chain's CDR3 is CSSSDSGQPQHF. The CDR3 nucleotides read TGTTCCAGCTCCGATTCAGGTCAGCCCCAGCATTTT.

This rearrangement joins TRBV28 to TRBJ2-7; no reliable D call. Germline loops: CDR1 MDHEN, CDR2 SYDVKM. The CDR3 covers 15 residues. V lost 1 base and J lost 0, with 10 bases in between. The CDR3 region has the DNA TGTGCCAGCAGTTTATTAGGCGGAAGCTCCTACGAGCAGTACTTC. It encodes CASSLLGGSSYEQYF.

V is TRBV5-4 and J is TRBJ2-5; D might be TRBD1 (5 bases). Trimming left V 0 bases short and J 7 bases short, with 13 bases between. The CDR3 is 14 amino acids. The germline V gene encodes CDR1 SGHNT and CDR2 YYREEE (reference sequence). The CDR3 DNA sequence: TGTGCCAGCAGCTTGGCCCAGGCAGGGCGGACCCAGTACTTC. Its protein product is CASSLAQAGRTQYF.

In DNA, the CDR3 is TGTGCCAGCACCGGGACAGGCGTTCAGCCCCAGCATTTT. This gives the protein CASTGTGVQPQHF. V is TRBV2 and J is TRBJ1-5; TRBD1 aligns across 8 bases. The germline V gene has CDR1 SNHLY and CDR2 FYNNEI. V was clipped by 7 bases and J by 6 bases; unmatched bases: 5. CDR3 length: 13 residues.

The rearrangement joins TRBV7-2 to TRBJ1-5; perhaps TRBD1 as D (6 bases). In germline, CDR1 is SGHTA, CDR2 FQGNSA. The CDR3 is 15 residues long. Trimming cost V 5 bases and J 0 bases, with 11 bases left between them. The CDR3 is CASSLDSNSNQPQHF. The CDR3 nucleotides read TGTGCCAGCAGCCTGGACAGCAATAGCAATCAGCCCCAGCATTTT.